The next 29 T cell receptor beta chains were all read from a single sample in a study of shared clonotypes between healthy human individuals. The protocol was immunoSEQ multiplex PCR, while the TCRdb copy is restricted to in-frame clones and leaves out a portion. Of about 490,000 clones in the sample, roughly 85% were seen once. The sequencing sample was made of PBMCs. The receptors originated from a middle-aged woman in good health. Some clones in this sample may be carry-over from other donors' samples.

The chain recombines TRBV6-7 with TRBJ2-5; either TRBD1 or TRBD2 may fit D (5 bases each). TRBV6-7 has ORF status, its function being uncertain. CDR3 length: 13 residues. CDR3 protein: CEIGDPPQETQYF. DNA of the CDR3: TGTGAAATCGGGGACCCCCCACAAGAGACCCAGTACTTC.

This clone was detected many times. DNA for the CDR3: TGTGCCAGCAGCTTATCCTTCGGAGACAATGAGCAGTTCTTC. Protein: CASSLSFGDNEQFF. This chain links TRBV7-9 with TRBJ2-1; D gene unclear. Per germline, CDR1 SEHNR and CDR2 FQNEAQ (reference sequence). Deletions cut 2 bases from V and 5 bases from J, with 10 bases between. This CDR3 has 14 amino acids.

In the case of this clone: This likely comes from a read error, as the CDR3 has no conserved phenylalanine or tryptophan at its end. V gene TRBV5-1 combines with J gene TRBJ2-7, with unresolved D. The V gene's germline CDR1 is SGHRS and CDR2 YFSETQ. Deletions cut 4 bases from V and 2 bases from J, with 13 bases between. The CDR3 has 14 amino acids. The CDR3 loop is CASSPPRSPYEQYS. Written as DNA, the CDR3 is TGCGCCAGCAGCCCCCCCAGGTCCCCCTACGAGCAGTACTCC.

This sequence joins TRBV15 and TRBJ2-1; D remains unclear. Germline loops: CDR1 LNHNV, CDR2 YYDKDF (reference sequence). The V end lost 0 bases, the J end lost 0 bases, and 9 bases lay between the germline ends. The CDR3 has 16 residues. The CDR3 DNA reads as TGTGCCACCAGCAGAGATCTGATGGGCTCCTACAATGAGCAGTTCTTC. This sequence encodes CATSRDLMGSYNEQFF.

The DNA for the CDR3 is TGTGCCAGCAGCTTAAGGTTCCAAGAGACCCAGTACTTC. Translating gives CASSLRFQETQYF. The chain uses TRBV7-3 and TRBJ2-5; D is undetermined. The V end lost 1 base, the J end lost 1 base, and 4 bases lay between the germline ends. CDR1 is SGHTA, CDR2 FQGTGA, per germline. This CDR3 contains 13 residues.

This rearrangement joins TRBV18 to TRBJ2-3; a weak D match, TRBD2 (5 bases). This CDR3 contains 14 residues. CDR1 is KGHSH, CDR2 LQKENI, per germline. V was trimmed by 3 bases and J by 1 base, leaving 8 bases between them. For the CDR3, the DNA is TGTGCCAGCTCACCGGAGGTTCGCACAGATACGCAGTATTTT. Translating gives CASSPEVRTDTQYF.

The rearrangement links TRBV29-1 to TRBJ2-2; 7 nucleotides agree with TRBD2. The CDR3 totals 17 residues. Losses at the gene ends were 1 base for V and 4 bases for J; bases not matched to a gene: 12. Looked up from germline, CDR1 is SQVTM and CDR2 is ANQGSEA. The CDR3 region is CSVEVWQAGRFTGELFF. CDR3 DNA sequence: TGCAGCGTTGAAGTTTGGCAAGCGGGAAGGTTCACCGGGGAGCTGTTTTTT.

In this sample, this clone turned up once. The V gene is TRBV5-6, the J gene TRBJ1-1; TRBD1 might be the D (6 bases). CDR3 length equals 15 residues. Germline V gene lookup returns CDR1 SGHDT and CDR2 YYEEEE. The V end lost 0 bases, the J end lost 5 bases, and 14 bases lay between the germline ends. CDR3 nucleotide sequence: TGTGCCAGCAGCTTGGTTGATCGGGGGCCAACTGAAGCTTTCTTT. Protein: CASSLVDRGPTEAFF.

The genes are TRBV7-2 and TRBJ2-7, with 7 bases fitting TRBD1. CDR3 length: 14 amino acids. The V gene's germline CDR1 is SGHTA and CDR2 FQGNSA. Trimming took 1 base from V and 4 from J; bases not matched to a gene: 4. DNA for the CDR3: TGTGCCAGCAGCTTAGACAGGGGAGCGTACGAGCAGTACTTC. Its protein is CASSLDRGAYEQYF.

CDR3 nucleotides: TGTGCCAGCAGTTCGACGGGACAGGGCGTCGGAAAACTGTTTTTT. It specifies CASSSTGQGVGKLFF. This chain joins TRBV6-6 and TRBJ1-4; 9 bases are a match to TRBD1. Germline CDR1 reads MNHNY; CDR2 reads SVGAGI (reference sequence). V lost 4 bases to trimming and J lost 10 bases; unmatched junction nucleotides: 10. The CDR3 totals 15 residues.

The DNA of the CDR3 is TGTGCCAGCAGCTGGCCCGGGACAGGGGGGCATGGCTACACCTTC. This gives the protein CASSWPGTGGHGYTF. The V call is TRBV5-6, the J call TRBJ1-2; 11 bases align to TRBD1. This CDR3 is 15 amino acids long. CDR1 and CDR2 (germline): SGHDT, YYEEEE. With V trimmed by 3 bases and J by 6 bases, 7 bases remained unmatched.

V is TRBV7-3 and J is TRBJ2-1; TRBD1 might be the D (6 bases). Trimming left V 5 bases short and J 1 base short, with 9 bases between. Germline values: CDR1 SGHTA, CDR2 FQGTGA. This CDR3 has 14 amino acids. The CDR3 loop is CASSQQGSYNEQFF. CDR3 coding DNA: TGTGCCAGCAGCCAACAGGGATCCTACAATGAGCAGTTCTTC.

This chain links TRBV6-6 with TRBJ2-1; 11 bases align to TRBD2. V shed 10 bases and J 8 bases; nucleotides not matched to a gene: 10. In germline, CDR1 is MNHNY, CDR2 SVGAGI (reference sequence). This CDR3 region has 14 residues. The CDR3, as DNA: TGTGCCACCAGAACTAGCGGGAGAAGGGATGAGCAGTTCTTC. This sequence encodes CATRTSGRRDEQFF.

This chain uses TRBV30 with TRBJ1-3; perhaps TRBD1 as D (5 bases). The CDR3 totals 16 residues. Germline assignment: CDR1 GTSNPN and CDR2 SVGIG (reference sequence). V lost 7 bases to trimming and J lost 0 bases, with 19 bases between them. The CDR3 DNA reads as TGTGCCTACACCGCCGGGACCGTTAACTCTGGAAACACCATATATTTT. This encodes CAYTAGTVNSGNTIYF.

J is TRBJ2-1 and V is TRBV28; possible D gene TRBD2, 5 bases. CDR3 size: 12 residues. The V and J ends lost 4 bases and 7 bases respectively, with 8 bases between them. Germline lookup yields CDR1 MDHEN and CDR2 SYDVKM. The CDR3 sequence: CASSSQRNEQFF. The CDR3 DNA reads TGTGCCAGCAGTTCCCAGCGGAATGAGCAGTTCTTC.

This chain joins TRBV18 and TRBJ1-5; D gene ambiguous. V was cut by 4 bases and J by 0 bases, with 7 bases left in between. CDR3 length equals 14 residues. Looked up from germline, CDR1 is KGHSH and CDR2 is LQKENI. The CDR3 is CASSQGVSNQPQHF. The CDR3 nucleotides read TGTGCCAGCTCACAGGGAGTTAGCAATCAGCCCCAGCATTTT.

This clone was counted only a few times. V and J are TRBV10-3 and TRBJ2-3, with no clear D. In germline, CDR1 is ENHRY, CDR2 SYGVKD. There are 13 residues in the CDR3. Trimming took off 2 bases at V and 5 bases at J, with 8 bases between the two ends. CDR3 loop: CAISEPRRDTQYF. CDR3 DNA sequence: TGTGCCATCAGTGAGCCCCGTAGAGATACGCAGTATTTT.

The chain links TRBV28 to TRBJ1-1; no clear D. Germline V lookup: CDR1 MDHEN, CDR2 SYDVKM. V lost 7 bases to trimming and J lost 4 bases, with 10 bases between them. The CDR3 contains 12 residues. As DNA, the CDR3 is TGTGCCAGCATAGGGTACGGCACTGAAGCTTTCTTT. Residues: CASIGYGTEAFF.

The CDR3 DNA is TGTGCCAGCAGTGAAGACCCACACGGGGAGCTGTTTTTT. It encodes CASSEDPHGELFF. The chain joins TRBV6-1 to TRBJ2-2, with unresolved D. The CDR3 extends over 13 amino acids. The V gene lost 1 base and the J gene lost 7 bases, with 7 bases spanning the gap. Looked up from germline, CDR1 is MNHNS and CDR2 is SASEGT.

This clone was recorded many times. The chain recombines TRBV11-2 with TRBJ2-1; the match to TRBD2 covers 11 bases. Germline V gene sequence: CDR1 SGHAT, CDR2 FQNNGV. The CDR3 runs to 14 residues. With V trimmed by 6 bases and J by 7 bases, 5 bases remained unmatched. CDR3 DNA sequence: TGTGCCAGCAGACTAGCGGGAGAGCATAATGAGCAGTTCTTC. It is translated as CASRLAGEHNEQFF.

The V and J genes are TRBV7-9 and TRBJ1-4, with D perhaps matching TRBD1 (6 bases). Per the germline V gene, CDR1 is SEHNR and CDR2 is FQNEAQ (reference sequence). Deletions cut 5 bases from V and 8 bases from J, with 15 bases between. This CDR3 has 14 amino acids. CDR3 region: CASSPPTGKEKLFF. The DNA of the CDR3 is TGTGCCAGCAGCCCACCGACAGGCAAGGAAAAACTGTTTTTT.

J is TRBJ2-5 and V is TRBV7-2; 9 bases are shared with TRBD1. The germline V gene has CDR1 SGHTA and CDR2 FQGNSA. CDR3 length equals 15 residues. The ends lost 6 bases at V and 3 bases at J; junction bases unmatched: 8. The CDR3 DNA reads TGTGCCAGCAGTCACAGGGGGCTGGTAGAAGAGACCCAGTACTTC. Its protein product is CASSHRGLVEETQYF.

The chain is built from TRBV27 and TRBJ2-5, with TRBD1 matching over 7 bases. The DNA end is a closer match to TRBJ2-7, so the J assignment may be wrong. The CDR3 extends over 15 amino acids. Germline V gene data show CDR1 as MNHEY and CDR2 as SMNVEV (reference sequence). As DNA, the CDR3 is TGTGCCAGCAGTTTATCGACAGGGTCGGAATACGAGCAGTACTTC. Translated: CASSLSTGSEYEQYF.

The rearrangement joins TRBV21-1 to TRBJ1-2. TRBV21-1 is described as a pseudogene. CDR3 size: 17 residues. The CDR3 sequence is CASSNKGGISSGYGYTF. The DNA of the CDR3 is TGTGCCAGCAGCAACAAGGGAGGGATAAGCTCGGGGTATGGCTACACCTTC.

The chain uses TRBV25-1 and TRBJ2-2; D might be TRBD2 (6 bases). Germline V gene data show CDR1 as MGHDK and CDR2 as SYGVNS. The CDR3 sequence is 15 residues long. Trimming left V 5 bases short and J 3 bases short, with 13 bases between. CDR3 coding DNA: TGTGCCAGCAGTTTCGGACTATTACACACCGGGGAGCTGTTTTTT. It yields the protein CASSFGLLHTGELFF.

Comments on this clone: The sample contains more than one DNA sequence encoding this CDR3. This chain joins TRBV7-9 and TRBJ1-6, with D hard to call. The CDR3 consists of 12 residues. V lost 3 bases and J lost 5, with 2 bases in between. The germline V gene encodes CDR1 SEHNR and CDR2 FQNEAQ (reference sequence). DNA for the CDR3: TGTGCCAGCAGCTTGGATAATTCACCCCTCCACTTT. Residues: CASSLDNSPLHF.

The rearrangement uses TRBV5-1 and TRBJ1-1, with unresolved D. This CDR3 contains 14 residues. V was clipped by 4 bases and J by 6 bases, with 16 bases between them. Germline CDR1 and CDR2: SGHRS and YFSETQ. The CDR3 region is CASSPTSTDPEAFF. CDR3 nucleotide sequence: TGCGCCAGCAGCCCCACCTCGACGGACCCTGAAGCTTTCTTT.

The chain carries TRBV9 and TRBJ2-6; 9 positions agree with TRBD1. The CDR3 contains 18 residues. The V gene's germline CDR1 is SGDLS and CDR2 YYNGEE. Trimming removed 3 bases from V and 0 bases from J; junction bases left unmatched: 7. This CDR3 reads CASSDTGGPTSGANVLTF. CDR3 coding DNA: TGTGCCAGCAGCGACACAGGGGGCCCAACCTCTGGGGCCAACGTCCTGACTTTC.

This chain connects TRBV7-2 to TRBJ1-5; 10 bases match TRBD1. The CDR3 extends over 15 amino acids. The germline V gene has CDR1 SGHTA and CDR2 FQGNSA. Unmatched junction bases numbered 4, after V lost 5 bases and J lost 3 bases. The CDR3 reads CASSPGTGANQPQHF. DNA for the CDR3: TGTGCCAGCAGCCCCGGGACAGGGGCCAATCAGCCCCAGCATTTT.